This TCR beta chain was documented in a study of OX40 agonist ivuxolimab in advanced cancers. General observations from the study: Expanded peripheral T cells had an undetermined antigen specificity. In the 0.1 to 3.0 mg/kg range, CD4+ and CD8+ blood T cells had expanded clonally by week 6.

V lost 7 bases to trimming and J lost 1 base; unmatched junction nucleotides: 4. This CDR3 is 14 amino acids long. The germline CDR1 and CDR2 sequences are MNHEY and SVGAGI. Comments on this clone: No antigen is known for it.

Patients with a history of autoimmune disease or on systemic immunosuppression were excluded. Clones were sequenced by immunoSEQ multiplex PCR, and TCRdb holds only the in-frame ones, with some missing. This sample carries 45,000 to 50,000 clones, about 88% of them seen once, and the ten largest clones take about 52%. Sequenced material: CD4+ or CD8+ T cells sorted from blood, taken in a trial of the OX40 agonist ivuxolimab. The genes are TRBV6-5 and TRBJ2-4, with TRBD1 matching 7 bases. This sequence was found in an adult with an advanced solid tumor such as melanoma, head and neck, liver or kidney cancer. CDR3 protein: CASTIQGAKNIQYF. The DNA of the CDR3 is TGTGCCAGCACCATACAGGGGGCCAAAAACATTCAGTACTTC.